This section outlines one T cell receptor (beta chain) sequence together with its context. The authors ran the immunoSEQ assay, v3.0, at survey level. Clones were sequenced by immunoSEQ multiplex PCR, and TCRdb holds only the in-frame ones, with some missing. The sample holds about 28,000 clones, 84% seen once. The sample originates from a study of long-term antiretroviral therapy in people with HIV. In germline, CDR1 is MGHRA, CDR2 YSYEKL. The CDR3 covers 17 residues. V lost 0 bases to trimming and J lost 6 bases; unmatched junction nucleotides: 9. This TCR was sampled from a man in his late teens or twenties with HIV. The chain has TRBV4-1 and TRBJ2-1, with 9 bases fitting TRBD2. This material consisted of unsorted PBMCs, taken 0.4 years after starting antiretroviral therapy. CDR3 bases: TGCGCCAGCAGCCAAGAGAGTCGCGGGAGGGTGTTCAATGAGCAGTTCTTC. Residues: CASSQESRGRVFNEQFF.